These T cell receptor beta chains were read from a single sample in a study of cytomegalovirus exposure and HLA in healthy donors. Sequencing used immunoSEQ multiplex PCR; TCRdb keeps in-frame clones, though not all of them. The data show more than 90,000 clones, roughly 63% seen once. The sample comprised PBMCs. The source is a man aged 45 to 65 in good health and CMV-seronegative. CDR3s include the opening cysteine and the closing phenylalanine or tryptophan. D genes are given only for firm matches. Expanded clones are given a class, and other clones once, few, many or no size at all.

size	J	D	V	DNA	CDR3
once	TRBJ2-2	NA	TRBV2	TGTGCCAGCAGGATTGAGAGGACCGGGGAGCTGTTTTTT	CASRIERTGELFF
once	TRBJ2-5	TRBD1	TRBV5-1	TGCGCCAGCAGCCTAGGACAGGGCCAAGAGACCCAGTACTTC	CASSLGQGQETQYF
once	TRBJ1-4	NA	TRBV18	TGTGCCAGCTCACCACAGACAGAAAGTGCAACTAATGAAAAACTGTTTTTT	CASSPQTESATNEKLFF
few	TRBJ2-2	NA	TRBV21-1	TGTGCCAGCAGCAAATGGAGGGCAGGGCGTATCGGGGAGCTGTTTTTT	CASSKWRAGRIGELFF
few	TRBJ1-4	NA	TRBV10-3	TGTGCCATCAGTGAGAAGGAGGGTGTAGGGGAAAAACTGTTTTTT	CAISEKEGVGEKLFF
NA	TRBJ2-2	TRBD2	TRBV6-6	TGTGCCAGCACCCCCCTGGAGCGGGGCAACACCGGGGAGCTGTTTTTT	CASTPLERGNTGELFF
NA	TRBJ2-4	NA	TRBV7-2	TGTGCCAGCAGCCCCACTAGGGCCAAAAACATTCAGTACTTC	CASSPTRAKNIQYF
once	TRBJ2-7	NA	TRBV30	TGTGCCTGGAAGGGAGCTTACGAGCAGTACTTC	CAWKGAYEQYF
many	TRBJ2-7	TRBD1	TRBV6-1	TGTGCCAGCAGTGTACCGGGACAGCCCTACGAGCAGTACTTC	CASSVPGQPYEQYF
NA	TRBJ1-5	NA	TRBV4-1	TGCGCCAGCAGCCAAAATCAGGGGTTGCATCAGCCCCAGCATTTT	CASSQNQGLHQPQHF
few	TRBJ2-7	NA	TRBV2	TGTGCCAGCAGTGAAGACAGACACTACGAGCAGTACTTC	CASSEDRHYEQYF
few	TRBJ1-5	TRBD1	TRBV4-3	TGCGCCAGCAGCCAGGGACAGGGAGACCAGCCCCAGCATTTT	CASSQGQGDQPQHF
NA	TRBJ1-2	TRBD1	TRBV28	TGTGCCAGCAGCTACCTGGGACAGGCGGAGCGTGGCTACACCTTC	CASSYLGQAERGYTF
NA	TRBJ1-6	TRBD1	TRBV28	TGTGCCAGCATTACCCTTGGGACAGGGGGTAATTCACCCCTCCACTTT	CASITLGTGGNSPLHF
NA	TRBJ1-2	NA	TRBV11-3	TGTGCCAGCAGCTTAGAAAAAGGCAGGCACTATGGCTACACCTTC	CASSLEKGRHYGYTF
NA	TRBJ2-5	NA	TRBV28	TGTGCCAGCGGTCAATGGGCGCAAGAGACCCAGTACTTC	CASGQWAQETQYF
NA	TRBJ2-7	TRBD1	TRBV4-1	TGCGCCAGCAGCCGCCCTGGGACAGGGAACGAGCAGTACTTC	CASSRPGTGNEQYF
NA	TRBJ1-2	NA	TRBV4-3	TGCGCCAGCAGCCAAGATGGGTGGGGGGAGGAGTATGGCTACACCTTC	CASSQDGWGEEYGYTF
NA	TRBJ2-2	NA	TRBV7-3	TGTGCCAGCAGTTACGAGATCTCCGGGGAGCTGTTTTTT	CASSYEISGELFF
NA	TRBJ1-4	NA	TRBV7-7	TGTGCTAGCAGCTTAATGGGTCAGGGGCATCATCGTTCTAATGAAAAACTGTTTTTT	CASSLMGQGHHRSNEKLFF
NA	TRBJ1-2	TRBD1	TRBV11-2	TGTGCCAGCAGCTTTCTCAGGGGGCTGGGAGGCTACACCTTC	CASSFLRGLGGYTF
NA	TRBJ1-2	NA	TRBV5-8	TGTGCCAGCGGGACTATTCCTAACTATGGCTACACCTTC	CASGTIPNYGYTF
NA	TRBJ2-7	TRBD1	TRBV10-3	TGTGCCATCGGACAGGCATACCTCGAGCAGTACTTC	CAIGQAYLEQYF
NA	TRBJ1-1	NA	TRBV14	TGTGCCAGCAACCAGTTTCTTAACACTGAAGCTTTCTTT	CASNQFLNTEAFF
NA	TRBJ2-1	TRBD2	TRBV19	TGTGCCAGTAGCACTCTAGCGGGAGTCCCGGGTGAGCAGTTCTTC	CASSTLAGVPGEQFF
NA	TRBJ2-2	TRBD1	TRBV10-3	TGTGCCATCAGTTCCCAGGGGACAGATACCGGGGAGCTGTTTTTT	CAISSQGTDTGELFF
NA	TRBJ2-2	TRBD2	TRBV7-3	TGTGCCAGCAGCTTATTAACACTAGCGGACACCGGGGAGCTGTTTTTT	CASSLLTLADTGELFF
NA	TRBJ1-6	NA	TRBV7-2	TGTGCCAGCAGCTTAGATTGGACACCCCCCAATTCACCCCTCCACTTT	CASSLDWTPPNSPLHF